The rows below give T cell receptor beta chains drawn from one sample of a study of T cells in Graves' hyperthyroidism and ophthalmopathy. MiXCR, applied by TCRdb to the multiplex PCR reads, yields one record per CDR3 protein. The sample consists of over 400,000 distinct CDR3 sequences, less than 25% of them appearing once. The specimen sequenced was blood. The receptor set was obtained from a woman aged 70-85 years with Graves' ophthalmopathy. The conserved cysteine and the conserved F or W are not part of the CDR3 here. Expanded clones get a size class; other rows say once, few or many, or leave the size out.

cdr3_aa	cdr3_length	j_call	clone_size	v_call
ASSGIAGYTGELF	13	TRBJ2-2	many	TRBV2
ASTTGPIMNTEAF	13	TRBJ1-1	NA	TRBV6-1
SVAVSTGYGYT	11	TRBJ1-2	many	TRBV29-1
ASSFPDSGFPHKDEQF	16	TRBJ2-1	many	TRBV28
ASSQGGQGYEQY	12	TRBJ2-7	many	TRBV3-1
ASSLSAGPYEQY	12	TRBJ2-7	few	TRBV7-2
ASSGFGTANTGELF	14	TRBJ2-2	many	TRBV6-1
ASSARGSYEQY	11	TRBJ2-7	NA	TRBV9
ASSLAHLIRGNYEQY	15	TRBJ2-7	few	TRBV7-2
SAGVNSYEQY	10	TRBJ2-7	NA	TRBV29-1
SVADRNNSPLH	11	TRBJ1-6	NA	TRBV29-1
ASGLAGALRVTEAF	14	TRBJ1-1	few	TRBV12-5
ASSSPDRVRNQPQH	14	TRBJ1-5	NA	TRBV7-2
ASSLSGQGYNEQF	13	TRBJ2-1	NA	TRBV5-1
SVEGLAGEGFETQY	14	TRBJ2-5	NA	TRBV29-1
ATSRDLVSNQPQH	13	TRBJ1-5	many	TRBV15
ASSLTPRGGNTGELF	15	TRBJ2-2	NA	TRBV27
SVPQGGTEAF	10	TRBJ1-1	many	TRBV20-1
ASSITPGSWGGGADTQY	17	TRBJ2-3	few	TRBV6-5
ASSTGPVGTGELF	13	TRBJ2-2	NA	TRBV5-1
ASSVPGQTQY	10	TRBJ2-5	once	TRBV9
ASSRDIISGNTIY	13	TRBJ1-3	few	TRBV6-1
SAKVAGAREQY	11	TRBJ2-7	NA	TRBV20-1
ASSLEPLTGVYGYT	14	TRBJ1-2	NA	TRBV5-5
ALQDREKHNEQF	12	TRBJ2-1	many	TRBV24-1
ASSQLDRGGEAF	12	TRBJ1-1	many	TRBV11-2
ASSLEGAAYQPQH	13	TRBJ1-5	many	TRBV5-1
ASSLREVSYNEQF	13	TRBJ2-1	NA	TRBV5-1
ASSTRSGQSYEQY	13	TRBJ2-7	few	TRBV5-1
ASSQDQLSYEQY	12	TRBJ2-7	NA	TRBV4-3
ASSQVSGSTDEQY	13	TRBJ2-7	NA	TRBV4-2
ATSDWTGHEQY	11	TRBJ2-7	few	TRBV24-1
ASSPRQGGEQF	11	TRBJ2-1	NA	TRBV7-9
ASSRGLPGEQF	11	TRBJ2-1	many	TRBV14
ASSLARTYGYT	11	TRBJ1-2	few	TRBV5-8
ASSGGPPYGYT	11	TRBJ1-2	many	TRBV7-8
ASSNRGTGNTIY	12	TRBJ1-3	NA	TRBV28
SAPLVGGVGYT	11	TRBJ1-2	NA	TRBV20-1
ARSLPPNTEAF	11	TRBJ1-1	NA	TRBV5-1
ASSLWVGELF	10	TRBJ2-2	many	TRBV7-6
ASSQGVAAYNEQF	13	TRBJ2-1	many	TRBV3-1
ASSQGRGALDGYT	13	TRBJ1-2	many	TRBV3-1
ASSIIFGGGPGANVLT	16	TRBJ2-6	NA	TRBV19